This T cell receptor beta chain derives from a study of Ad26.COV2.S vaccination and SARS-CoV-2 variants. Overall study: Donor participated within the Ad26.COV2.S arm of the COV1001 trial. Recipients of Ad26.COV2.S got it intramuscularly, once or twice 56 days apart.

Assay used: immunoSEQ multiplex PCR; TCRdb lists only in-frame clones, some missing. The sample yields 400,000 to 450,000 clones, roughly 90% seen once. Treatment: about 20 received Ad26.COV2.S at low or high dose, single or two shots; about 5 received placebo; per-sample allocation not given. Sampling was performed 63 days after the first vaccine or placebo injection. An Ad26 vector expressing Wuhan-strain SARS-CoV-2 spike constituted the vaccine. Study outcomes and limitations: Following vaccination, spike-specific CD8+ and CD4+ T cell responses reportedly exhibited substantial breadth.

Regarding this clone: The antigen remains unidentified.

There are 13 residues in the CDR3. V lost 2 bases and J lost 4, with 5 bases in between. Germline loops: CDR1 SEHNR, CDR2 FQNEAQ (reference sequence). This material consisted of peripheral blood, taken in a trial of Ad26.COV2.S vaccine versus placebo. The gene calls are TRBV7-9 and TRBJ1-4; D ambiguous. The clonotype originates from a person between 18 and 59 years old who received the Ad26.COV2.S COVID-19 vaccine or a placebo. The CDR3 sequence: CASSLQLNEKLFF. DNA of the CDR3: TGTGCCAGCAGCTTACAGCTTAATGAAAAACTGTTTTTT.